This record looks at one T cell receptor (beta chain) sequence and its context. The data originate from a study of blood T cell repertoires in COVID-19. Overall study context: The analysed material was cDNA or gDNA that came from T cells, B-cell-depleted T cells, or PBMCs.

Only in-frame clones appear in the TCRdb table, and some are missing; sequencing was by immunoSEQ multiplex PCR. The repertoire holds roughly 230,000 clones, approximately 91% seen once, with around 0.7% in the top ten. This receptor was obtained from a human donor in a cohort sampled during active COVID-19. The sequencing input was peripheral blood.

The CDR3 DNA follows: TGTGCCAGCAGCTCCAAAACTAGCGGGTCGGCCTACGAGCAGTACTTC. It translates to CASSSKTSGSAYEQYF. The chain carries TRBV11-2 and TRBJ2-7; TRBD2 agrees at 9 bases. CDR3 length equals 16 residues. Germline assignment: CDR1 SGHAT and CDR2 FQNNGV. J was trimmed by 2 bases and V by 4 bases; bases with no gene match: 9.